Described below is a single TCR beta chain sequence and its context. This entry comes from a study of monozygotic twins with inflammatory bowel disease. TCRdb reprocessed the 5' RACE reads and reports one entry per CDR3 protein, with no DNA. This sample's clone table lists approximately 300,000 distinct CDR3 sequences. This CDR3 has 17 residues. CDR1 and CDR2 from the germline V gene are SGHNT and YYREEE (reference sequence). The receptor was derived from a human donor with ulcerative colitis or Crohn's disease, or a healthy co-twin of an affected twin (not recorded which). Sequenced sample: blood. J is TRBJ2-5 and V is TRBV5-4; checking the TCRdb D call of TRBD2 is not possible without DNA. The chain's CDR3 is CASSWTSGSKFGETQYF.